This T cell receptor (beta chain) was identified in a study of control samples from healthy donors and cancer patients. Only in-frame clones appear in the TCRdb table, and some are missing; sequencing was by immunoSEQ multiplex PCR. This repertoire shows 150,000 to 200,000 clones, approximately 86% found once; its top ten account for roughly 5.3%. Germline CDR1 SGHRS, CDR2 YFSETQ. V was shortened by 0 bases and J by 1 base, with 12 bases between the two germline ends. The CDR3 covers 16 residues. The chain carries TRBV5-1 and TRBJ2-3, with D uncertain. This TCR derives from a woman aged 25 to 45 in good health. The material sequenced was blood. The chain's CDR3 is CASSLVASPRTDTQYF. The CDR3 DNA reads as TGCGCCAGCAGCTTGGTAGCCTCCCCGCGCACAGATACGCAGTATTTT.